Sequencing of this T cell receptor (beta chain) was carried out in a study of tumor and adjacent non-tumor tissue in lung cancer. Looked up from germline, CDR1 is SGHAT and CDR2 is FQNNGV. The CDR3 consists of 15 residues. Regarding this clonotype: The antigen remains undetermined. An end of the junction differs from the germline gene, which may be a read error.

TCRbeta libraries were built with three rounds of nested PCR, modified from ARM-PCR. MiXCR was run by TCRdb on the multiplex PCR reads, yielding one entry per CDR3 protein. Of 70,000 to 90,000 distinct CDR3 sequences listed, 65% to 75% are singletons. Study observations and caveats: In normal lung, the top 100 clones were significantly more dominant than in tumor.

The template was RNA from unsorted bulk tissue. Distant lung tissue was collected more than 3 cm away from the tumor edge. The chain joins TRBV11-2 to TRBJ2-7; 9 bases are shared with TRBD2. The receptor was derived from a woman aged 45-59 years with non-small cell lung cancer. The source material was distant non-tumor lung tissue. The CDR3 nucleotides are TGCGCCAGCAGCTTGGGGACTAGCCGGACCTACGAGCAGTACTTC. Translated: CASSLGTSRTYEQYF.